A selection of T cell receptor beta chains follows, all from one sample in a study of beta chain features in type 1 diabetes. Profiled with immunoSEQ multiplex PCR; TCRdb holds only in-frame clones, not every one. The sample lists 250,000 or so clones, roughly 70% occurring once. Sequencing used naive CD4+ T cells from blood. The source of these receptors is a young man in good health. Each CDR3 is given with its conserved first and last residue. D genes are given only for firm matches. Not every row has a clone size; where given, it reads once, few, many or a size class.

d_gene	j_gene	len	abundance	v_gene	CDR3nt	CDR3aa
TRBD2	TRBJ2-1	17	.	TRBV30	TGTGCCTGGAGGGATTCGGGACTAGCCAAGAGAGGGTATGAGCAGTTCTTC	CAWRDSGLAKRGYEQFF
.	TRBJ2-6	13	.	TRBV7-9	TGTGCCAGCATCAACTCTGGGGCCAACGTCCTGACTTTC	CASINSGANVLTF
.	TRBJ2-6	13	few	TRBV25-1	TGTGCCAGCAGTGACTCTGGGGCCAACGTCCTGACTTTC	CASSDSGANVLTF
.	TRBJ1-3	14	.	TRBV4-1	TGCGCCAGCAGCCAACCCCGCTCTGGAAACACCATATATTTT	CASSQPRSGNTIYF
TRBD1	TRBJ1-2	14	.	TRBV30	TGTGCCTGCAAACCTCCCGGGACAGGTTTGGGCTACACCTTC	CACKPPGTGLGYTF
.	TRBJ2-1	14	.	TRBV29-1	TGCAGCGTTCTGATGGTGCGGCACTACAATGAGCAGTTCTTC	CSVLMVRHYNEQFF
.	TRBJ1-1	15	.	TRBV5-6	TGTGCCAGCAGCTTTGAAGGTGGAGTGAACACTGAAGCTTTCTTT	CASSFEGGVNTEAFF
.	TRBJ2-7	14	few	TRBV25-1	TGTGCCAGCAGTGACAGGGGCAGACCCTACGAGCAGTACTTC	CASSDRGRPYEQYF
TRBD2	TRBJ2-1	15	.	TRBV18	TGTGCCAGCTCACCAATAGCGAGCGGGGGCAATGAGCAGTTCTTC	CASSPIASGGNEQFF
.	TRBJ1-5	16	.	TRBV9	TGTGCCAGCAGCGTTACCGCAGGGCAGCCAGGGCAGCCCCAGCATTTT	CASSVTAGQPGQPQHF
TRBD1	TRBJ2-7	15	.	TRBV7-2	TGTGCCAGCAGCTATACCGGGACAGGGCCCTACGAGCAGTACTTC	CASSYTGTGPYEQYF
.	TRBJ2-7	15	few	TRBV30	TGTGCCTGGAGTGTAGGTACAGGGAGCTCCTACGAGCAGTACTTC	CAWSVGTGSSYEQYF
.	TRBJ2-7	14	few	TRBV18	TGTGCCAGCTCACCACCCTCAGGGTCCTACGAGCAGTACTTC	CASSPPSGSYEQYF
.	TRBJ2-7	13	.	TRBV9	TGTGCCAGCAGCAGACAGGGCGGGAACGAGCAGTACTTC	CASSRQGGNEQYF
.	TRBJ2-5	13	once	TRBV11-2	TGTGCCAGCAGTTACGGACAACAAGAGACCCAGTACTTC	CASSYGQQETQYF